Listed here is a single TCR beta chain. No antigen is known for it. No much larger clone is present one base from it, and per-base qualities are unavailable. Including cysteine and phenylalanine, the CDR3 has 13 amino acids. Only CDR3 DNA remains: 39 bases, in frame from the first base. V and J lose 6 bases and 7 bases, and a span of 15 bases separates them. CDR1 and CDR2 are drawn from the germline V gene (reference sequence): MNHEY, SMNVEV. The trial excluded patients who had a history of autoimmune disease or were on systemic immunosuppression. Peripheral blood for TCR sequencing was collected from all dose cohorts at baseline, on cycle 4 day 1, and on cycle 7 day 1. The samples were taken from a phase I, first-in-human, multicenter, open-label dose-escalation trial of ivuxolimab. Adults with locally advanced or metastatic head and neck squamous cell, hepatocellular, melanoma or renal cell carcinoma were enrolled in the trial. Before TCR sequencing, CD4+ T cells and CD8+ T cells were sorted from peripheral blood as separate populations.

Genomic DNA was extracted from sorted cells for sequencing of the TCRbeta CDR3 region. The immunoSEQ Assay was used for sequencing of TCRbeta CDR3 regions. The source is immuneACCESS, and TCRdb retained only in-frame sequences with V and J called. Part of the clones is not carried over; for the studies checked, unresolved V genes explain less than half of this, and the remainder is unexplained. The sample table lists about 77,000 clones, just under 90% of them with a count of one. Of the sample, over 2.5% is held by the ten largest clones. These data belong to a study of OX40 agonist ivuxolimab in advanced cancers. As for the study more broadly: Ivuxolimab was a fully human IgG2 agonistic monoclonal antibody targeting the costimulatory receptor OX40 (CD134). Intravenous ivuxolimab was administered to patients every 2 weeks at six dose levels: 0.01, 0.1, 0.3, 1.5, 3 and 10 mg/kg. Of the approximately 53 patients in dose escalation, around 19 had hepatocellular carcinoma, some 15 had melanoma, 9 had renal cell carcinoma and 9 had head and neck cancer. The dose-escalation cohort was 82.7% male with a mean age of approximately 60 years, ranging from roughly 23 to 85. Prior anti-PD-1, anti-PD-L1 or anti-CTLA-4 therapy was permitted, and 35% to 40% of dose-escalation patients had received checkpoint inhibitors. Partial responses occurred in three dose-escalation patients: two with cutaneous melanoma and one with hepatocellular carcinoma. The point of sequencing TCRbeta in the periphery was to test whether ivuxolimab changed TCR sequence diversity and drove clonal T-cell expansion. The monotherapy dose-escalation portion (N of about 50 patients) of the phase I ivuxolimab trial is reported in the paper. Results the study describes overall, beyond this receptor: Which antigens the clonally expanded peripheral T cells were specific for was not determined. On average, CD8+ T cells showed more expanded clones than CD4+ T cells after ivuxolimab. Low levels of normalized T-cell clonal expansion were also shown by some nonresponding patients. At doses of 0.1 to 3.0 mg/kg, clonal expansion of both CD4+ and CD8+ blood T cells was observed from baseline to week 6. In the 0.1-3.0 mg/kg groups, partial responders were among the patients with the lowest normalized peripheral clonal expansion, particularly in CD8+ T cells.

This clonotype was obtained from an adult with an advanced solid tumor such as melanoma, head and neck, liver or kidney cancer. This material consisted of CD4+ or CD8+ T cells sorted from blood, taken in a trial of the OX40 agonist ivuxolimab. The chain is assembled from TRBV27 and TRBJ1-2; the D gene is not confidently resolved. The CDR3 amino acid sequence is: CASRLRASGGYTF. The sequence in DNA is TGTGCCAGCAGGTTACGGGCCAGCGGTGGCTACACCTTC.